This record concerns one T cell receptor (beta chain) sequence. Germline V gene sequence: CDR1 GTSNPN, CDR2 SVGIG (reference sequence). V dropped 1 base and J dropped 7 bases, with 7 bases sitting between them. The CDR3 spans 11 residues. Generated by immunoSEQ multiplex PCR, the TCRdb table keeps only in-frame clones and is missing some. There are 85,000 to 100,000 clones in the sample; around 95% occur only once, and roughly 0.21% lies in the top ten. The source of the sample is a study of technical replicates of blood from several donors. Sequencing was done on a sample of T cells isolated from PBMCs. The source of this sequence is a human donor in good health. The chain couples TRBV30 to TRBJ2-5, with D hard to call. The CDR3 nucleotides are TGTGCCTGGAGTGCCCGCGGGACCCAGTACTTC. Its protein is CAWSARGTQYF.